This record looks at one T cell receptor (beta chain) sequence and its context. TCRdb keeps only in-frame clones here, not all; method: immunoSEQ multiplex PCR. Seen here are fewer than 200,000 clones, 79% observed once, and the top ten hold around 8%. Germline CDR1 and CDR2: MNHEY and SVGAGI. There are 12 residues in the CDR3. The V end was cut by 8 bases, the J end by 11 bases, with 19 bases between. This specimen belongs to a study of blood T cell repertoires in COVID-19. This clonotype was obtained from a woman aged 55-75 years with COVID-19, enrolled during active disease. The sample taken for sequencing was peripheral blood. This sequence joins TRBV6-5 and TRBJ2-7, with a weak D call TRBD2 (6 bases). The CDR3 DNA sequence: TGTGCCAGCGGCCAAACACAATCGGGAGAGTACTTC. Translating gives CASGQTQSGEYF.